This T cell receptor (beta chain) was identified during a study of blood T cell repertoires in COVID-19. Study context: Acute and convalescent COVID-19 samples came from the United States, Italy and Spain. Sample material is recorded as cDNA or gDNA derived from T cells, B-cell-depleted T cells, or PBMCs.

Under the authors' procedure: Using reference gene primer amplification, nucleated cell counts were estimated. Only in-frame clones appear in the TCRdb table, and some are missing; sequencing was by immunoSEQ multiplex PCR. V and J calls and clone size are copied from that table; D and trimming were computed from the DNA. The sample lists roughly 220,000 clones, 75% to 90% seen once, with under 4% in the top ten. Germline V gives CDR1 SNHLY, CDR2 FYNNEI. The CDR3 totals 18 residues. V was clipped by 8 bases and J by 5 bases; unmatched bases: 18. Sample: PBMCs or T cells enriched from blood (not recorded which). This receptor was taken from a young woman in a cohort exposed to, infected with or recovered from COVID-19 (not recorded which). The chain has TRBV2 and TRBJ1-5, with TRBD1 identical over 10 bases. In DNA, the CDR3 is TGTGCCAGCCGCCCCGGGACAGGGGCCCTCTCTGTGGATCAGCCCCAGCATTTT. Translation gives CASRPGTGALSVDQPQHF.